The 8 T cell receptor beta chains given below trace back to one sample, sequenced in a study of blood T cell repertoires in COVID-19. The assay was immunoSEQ multiplex PCR, and TCRdb's table has in-frame clones only and misses some. Of some 70,000 clones listed, approximately 80% are singletons. The source material was peripheral blood. All receptors come from a man aged 45-65 years with COVID-19, enrolled during active disease.

The V gene is TRBV28, the J gene TRBJ2-7, with D maybe TRBD1 (6 bases). Germline CDR1 reads MDHEN; CDR2 reads SYDVKM. The ends were cut back, 6 bases at V and 2 bases at J, with 14 bases in the middle. The CDR3 extends over 14 amino acids. The CDR3 protein is CASSPDSRAYEQYF. In nucleotides, the CDR3 is TGTGCCAGCAGCCCGGACAGTAGGGCCTACGAGCAGTACTTC.

This clone occurred a few times. V and J are TRBV5-6 and TRBJ1-2; D unclear. The CDR3 is 15 amino acids. V was pared by 0 bases and J by 4 bases, with 13 bases between. CDR1 and CDR2 (germline): SGHDT, YYEEEE. The CDR3 DNA sequence: TGTGCCAGCAGCTTGGCAAGTTACAGCCTCTATGGCTACACCTTC. It translates to CASSLASYSLYGYTF.

The chain joins TRBV12-1 to TRBJ1-5; TRBD1 is the table's D call and was not checked against the DNA. TRBV12-1 is labeled a pseudogene. This CDR3 contains 18 residues. This chain's CDR3 is CASSYTGQGFNSNQPQHF. The CDR3 DNA sequence: TGTGCCAGCAGCTACACCGGACAGGGTTTCAATAGCAATCAGCCCCAGCATTTT.

The rearrangement joins TRBV5-8 to TRBJ1-2; weak D call: TRBD1 (5 bases). Germline loops: CDR1 SGHTS, CDR2 YDEGEE. The germline V and J ends were trimmed by 1 base and 4 bases, with 11 bases remaining between them. The CDR3 contains 14 residues. The CDR3 region has the DNA TGTGCCAGCAGCTTGTCCAGGGCTGGCTATGGCTACACCTTC. It yields the protein CASSLSRAGYGYTF.

J is TRBJ2-1 and V is TRBV10-3; tentatively, D is TRBD2 (7 bases). The CDR3 spans 13 residues. Looked up from germline, CDR1 is ENHRY and CDR2 is SYGVKD. The germline V and J ends were trimmed by 9 bases and 4 bases, with 13 bases remaining between them. This CDR3 is CAMGRGAYNEQFF. DNA of the CDR3: TGTGCCATGGGTCGGGGGGCATACAATGAGCAGTTCTTC.

V and J are TRBV6-2 or TRBV6-3 and TRBJ1-2, with a possible D match to TRBD1 (5 bases). V was shortened by 2 bases and J by 4 bases, with 11 bases between the two germline ends. The germline V gene has CDR1 MNHEY and CDR2 SVGEGT. The CDR3 extends over 14 amino acids. The CDR3 loop is CASSYPQGGYGYTF. CDR3 nucleotides: TGTGCCAGCAGTTACCCCCAGGGAGGCTATGGCTACACCTTC.

This clone was found a few times. The chain recombines TRBV9 with TRBJ1-1, with D tentatively TRBD1 (6 bases). Trimming shortened V by 4 bases and J by 6 bases, and 10 bases separated the two germline ends. From germline, CDR1 is SGDLS and CDR2 YYNGEE. CDR3 length equals 12 residues. The CDR3 DNA is TGTGCCAGCAGCCCTCGACAGGCTGAAGCTTTCTTT. It is translated as CASSPRQAEAFF. Based on the CDR3 plus reference TRBV9 and TRBJ1-1, the full variable domain is DSGVTQTPKHLITATGQRVTLRCSPRSGDLSVYWYQQSLDQGLQFLIQYYNGEERAKGNILERFSAQQFPDLHSELNLSSLELGDSALYFCASSPRQAEAFFGQGTRLTVV.

This clone was seen at least ten times. The genes are TRBV6-2 or TRBV6-3 and TRBJ2-7; D is uncertain. CDR3 length: 16 residues. Trimming shortened V by 0 bases and J by 0 bases, and 12 bases separated the two germline ends. From germline, CDR1 is MNHEY and CDR2 SVGEGT. CDR3 in DNA: TGTGCCAGCAGTTACTCACCATATGCCAGCTCCTACGAGCAGTACTTC. It yields the protein CASSYSPYASSYEQYF.